The clone carrying this TCR beta chain was detected a few times. Antigen unknown. A sample-barcoded 5' primer and a J-beta primer mix were used in a second PCR of about 7 to 12 cycles. TCRdb re-analysed the 5' RACE reads in MiXCR, keeping a single row per CDR3 protein. There are around 1,000,000 distinct CDR3 sequences in the sample; 35% to 45% occur only once, and around 13% lies in the top ten. CDR3 length: 15 residues. The ends lost 5 bases at V and 5 bases at J; junction bases unmatched: 8. Germline CDR1 SGHAT, CDR2 FQDESV (reference sequence). The sample belongs to a study of blood T cells in healthy people across ages. Findings and caveats of the study: Across samples, TCR beta diversity tracked strongly with naive T cell percentage.

The chain is built from TRBV11-1 and TRBJ2-7, with 11 bases aligning to TRBD1. Sequenced input: blood. The receptor's source is a man aged 18 to 30 in good health. CDR3 amino acids: CASSLGTGGFHEQYF. The DNA for the CDR3 is TGTGCCAGCAGCCTTGGGACAGGGGGATTCCACGAGCAGTACTTC.